A selection of T cell receptor beta chains follows, all from one sample in a study of PD-1 and CTLA-4 blockade in melanoma. TCRdb's copy holds only in-frame clones and misses some; the assay was immunoSEQ multiplex PCR. The sample lists about 28,000 clones, roughly 90% occurring once. Here the sequenced sample was CD8+ T cells from peripheral blood, taken from a patient given anti-PD-1 treatment. These receptors all stem from a human donor with melanoma. Each CDR3 is given with its conserved first and last residue. The D gene is left open where the match is weak. The listing skips clone size in some rows; elsewhere it reads once, few, many or a size class.

D	J	V	size	CDR3	DNA
NA	TRBJ2-7	TRBV6-6	NA	CASNSGGGDEQYF	TGTGCCAGCAACTCCGGTGGGGGCGACGAGCAGTACTTC
NA	TRBJ2-7	TRBV19	NA	CASTPPLTDEQYF	TGTGCCAGTACCCCGCCGCTGACAGACGAGCAGTACTTC
NA	TRBJ2-2	TRBV19	NA	CASTLRQDAANTGELFF	TGTGCCAGTACCCTACGACAGGACGCCGCGAACACCGGGGAGCTGTTTTTT
NA	TRBJ1-4	TRBV29-1	NA	CSVALYNEKLFF	TGCAGCGTTGCCCTGTATAATGAAAAACTGTTTTTT
TRBD2	TRBJ2-7	TRBV7-8	NA	CASSLGYSGGDEQYF	TGTGCCAGCAGCTTAGGGTATAGCGGGGGGGACGAGCAGTACTTC
NA	TRBJ2-2	TRBV11-2	NA	CASSPQTGELFF	TGTGCCAGCAGCCCGCAAACCGGGGAGCTGTTTTTT
NA	TRBJ2-3	TRBV6-5	NA	CASSYSGGVDTDTQYF	TGTGCCAGCAGTTACTCCGGCGGGGTAGACACAGATACGCAGTATTTT
NA	TRBJ1-6	TRBV5-5	few	CASSPGSSGGSPLHF	TGTGCCAGCAGCCCGGGATCTTCGGGGGGTTCACCCCTCCACTTT
TRBD2	TRBJ2-1	TRBV30	NA	CAVGLEPEGDEQFF	TGTGCCGTGGGACTAGAGCCCGAGGGGGATGAGCAGTTCTTC
NA	TRBJ1-3	TRBV25-1	NA	CATLQERSGNTIYF	TGTGCCACCCTCCAAGAACGCTCTGGAAACACCATATATTTT
TRBD1	TRBJ1-1	TRBV6-5	NA	CASSYGQGGTEAFF	TGTGCCAGCAGTTACGGACAGGGAGGAACTGAAGCTTTCTTT
NA	TRBJ2-1	TRBV6-2/TRBV6-3	NA	CASSYSFSNEQFF	TGTGCCAGCAGTTACTCATTTTCCAATGAGCAGTTCTTC
NA	TRBJ2-6	TRBV6-4	once	CASGGGGAGANVLTF	TGTGCCAGCGGGGGAGGGGGCGCTGGGGCCAACGTCCTGACTTTC
NA	TRBJ2-1	TRBV7-9	NA	CASRSENNEQFF	TGTGCCAGCAGGAGCGAAAACAATGAGCAGTTCTTC
NA	TRBJ1-1	TRBV27	NA	CASSLSREPPYGAFF	TGTGCCAGCAGTTTATCACGGGAACCCCCCTATGGGGCTTTCTTT
TRBD1	TRBJ2-1	TRBV5-1	NA	CASSSSGTGGYEQFF	TGCGCCAGCAGCTCCTCCGGGACAGGGGGCTATGAGCAGTTCTTC
NA	TRBJ2-2	TRBV15	NA	CATSGTDSNTGELFF	TGTGCCACCAGCGGGACGGACTCGAACACCGGGGAGCTGTTTTTT
NA	TRBJ1-6	TRBV27	NA	CASSLVQSNSPLHF	TGTGCCAGCAGTTTAGTACAGTCAAATTCACCCCTCCACTTT
TRBD1	TRBJ1-2	TRBV6-6	NA	CASSRSYDRGNGYTF	TGTGCCAGCAGTCGATCCTACGACAGGGGGAATGGCTACACCTTC
NA	TRBJ1-6	TRBV28	NA	CASSLTQGSPLHF	TGTGCCAGCAGTTTAACGCAGGGATCACCCCTCCACTTT
NA	TRBJ1-1	TRBV7-9	NA	CASSLLSSEAMNTEAFF	TGTGCCAGCAGCTTATTATCATCCGAGGCTATGAACACTGAAGCTTTCTTT
NA	TRBJ2-3	TRBV29-1	NA	CSVEPYGQSSGSTDTQYF	TGCAGCGTTGAACCCTATGGACAGTCTTCGGGTAGCACAGATACGCAGTATTTT
TRBD1	TRBJ2-7	TRBV7-9	NA	CASSPYGTEEQYF	TGTGCCAGCAGCCCGTATGGGACAGAGGAGCAGTACTTC
TRBD1	TRBJ1-2	TRBV29-1	NA	CSVEGGTGEDYGYTF	TGCAGCGTTGAAGGAGGGACAGGGGAGGACTATGGCTACACCTTC
NA	TRBJ2-7	TRBV4-1	few	CASSQGRGGKSYEQYF	TGCGCCAGCAGCCAAGGCAGGGGGGGGAAGTCCTACGAGCAGTACTTC
TRBD2	TRBJ2-3	TRBV5-8	NA	CASSFLSGAYTDTQYF	TGTGCCAGCAGCTTTCTTAGCGGGGCTTACACAGATACGCAGTATTTT
TRBD2	TRBJ2-3	TRBV28	once	CASSLELAGVTATDTQYF	TGTGCCAGCAGTTTAGAACTAGCGGGAGTAACGGCCACAGATACGCAGTATTTT
TRBD1	TRBJ2-7	TRBV18	NA	CASSPRDRGSYEQYF	TGTGCCAGCTCCCCTCGGGACAGGGGATCCTACGAGCAGTACTTC
NA	TRBJ1-5	TRBV4-2	NA	CASSPTAKNQPQHF	TGTGCCAGCAGCCCCACAGCCAAAAATCAGCCCCAGCATTTT
NA	TRBJ1-1	TRBV7-6	NA	CASSRGGSDTEAFF	TGTGCCAGCAGCCGCGGAGGCTCAGACACTGAAGCTTTCTTT
TRBD1	TRBJ2-1	TRBV9	NA	CASSPQGASYNEQFF	TGTGCCAGCAGCCCACAGGGGGCATCCTACAATGAGCAGTTCTTC
NA	TRBJ2-7	TRBV9	medium-sized	CASSVEGGFLQEQYF	TGTGCCAGCAGCGTAGAGGGGGGATTCCTACAAGAGCAGTACTTC
NA	TRBJ2-3	TRBV28	NA	CASSLRASTDTQYF	TGTGCCAGCAGTTTAAGGGCTAGCACAGATACGCAGTATTTT
TRBD2	TRBJ2-5	TRBV7-8	NA	CASSLLAEGETQYF	TGTGCCAGCAGCCTACTAGCGGAGGGAGAGACCCAGTACTTC
NA	TRBJ1-2	TRBV5-1	once	CASSLIQARDGYTF	TGCGCCAGCAGCTTGATACAGGCGAGGGATGGCTACACCTTC
NA	TRBJ2-2	TRBV6-5	few	CASSYWGNTGELFF	TGTGCCAGCAGTTACTGGGGGAACACCGGGGAGCTGTTTTTT
NA	TRBJ1-2	TRBV29-1	NA	CSAEQGNYGYTF	TGCAGCGCAGAACAAGGCAACTATGGCTACACCTTC
TRBD2	TRBJ2-5	TRBV24-1	NA	CATSDFRYGLAGPPETQYF	TGTGCCACCAGTGATTTTAGGTATGGTCTAGCGGGACCCCCGGAGACCCAGTACTTC
TRBD1	TRBJ1-1	TRBV11-2	NA	CASRPNDRDNTEAFF	TGTGCCAGCAGACCAAACGACAGGGATAACACTGAAGCTTTCTTT
NA	TRBJ2-1	TRBV10-3	NA	CAISNLQGPSYNEQFF	TGTGCCATCAGTAACTTACAGGGACCCTCCTACAATGAGCAGTTCTTC
NA	TRBJ1-5	TRBV11-2	NA	CASSLTAYSNQPQHF	TGTGCCAGCAGCTTAACCGCGTATAGCAATCAGCCCCAGCATTTT
NA	TRBJ1-5	TRBV6-6	NA	CASSPDIYSNQPQHF	TGTGCCAGCAGCCCCGACATTTATAGCAATCAGCCCCAGCATTTT
TRBD1	TRBJ1-1	TRBV11-2	few	CASSSWDRGYTEAFF	TGTGCCAGCAGCTCCTGGGACAGAGGATACACTGAAGCTTTCTTT
NA	TRBJ1-5	TRBV27	NA	CASADTSNQPQHF	TGTGCCAGCGCAGACACGAGCAATCAGCCCCAGCATTTT
NA	TRBJ1-5	TRBV6-5	NA	CASSLISGADQPQHF	TGTGCCAGCAGTCTTATTTCAGGGGCCGATCAGCCCCAGCATTTT
TRBD1	TRBJ1-5	TRBV19	NA	CASSFTGDQPQHF	TGTGCCAGTAGTTTCACAGGGGATCAGCCCCAGCATTTT
TRBD2	TRBJ2-7	TRBV28	once	CASSGLAGGSSYEQYF	TGTGCCAGCAGTGGACTAGCGGGAGGAAGCTCCTACGAGCAGTACTTC
NA	TRBJ1-2	TRBV4-1	NA	CASSMPGDGYTF	TGCGCCAGCAGCATGCCCGGGGATGGCTACACCTTC
NA	TRBJ2-2	TRBV5-1	few	CASSLPEGSTGELFF	TGCGCCAGCAGCTTGCCGGAGGGAAGTACCGGGGAGCTGTTTTTT
NA	TRBJ2-7	TRBV6-5	few	CASSYDGSTYEQYF	TGTGCCAGCAGTTACGACGGATCGACCTACGAGCAGTACTTC
NA	TRBJ2-7	TRBV27	NA	CASSPGHLGYEQYF	TGTGCCAGCAGTCCGGGACACCTGGGGTACGAGCAGTACTTC
NA	TRBJ1-3	TRBV9	NA	CASSPPRLRDTIYF	TGTGCCAGCAGCCCCCCCAGGTTGAGGGACACCATATATTTT
TRBD2	TRBJ2-3	TRBV7-3	once	CASSLKGGRSTDTQYF	TGTGCCAGCAGCTTAAAGGGCGGGAGGTCCACAGATACGCAGTATTTT
NA	TRBJ2-2	TRBV9	NA	CASSVVAGELFF	TGTGCCAGCAGCGTAGTGGCCGGGGAGCTGTTTTTT
NA	TRBJ2-3	TRBV7-9	NA	CASSRPSSSTDTQYF	TGTGCCAGCAGCCGGCCCAGCAGCAGCACAGATACGCAGTATTTT
NA	TRBJ2-7	TRBV7-9	few	CASSPILLDGYEQYF	TGTGCCAGCAGCCCTATACTACTAGACGGGTACGAGCAGTACTTC
TRBD2	TRBJ2-3	TRBV10-1	once	CASSEVGGGYTDTQYF	TGCGCCAGCAGTGAGGTCGGGGGGGGCTACACAGATACGCAGTATTTT